This entry concerns a single T cell receptor (beta chain). Its target is not known. Germline trimming cut 5 bases from V and 3 bases from J; bases unmatched to any gene: 2. The CDR3 runs to 13 residues. Per the germline V gene, CDR1 is SGHTA and CDR2 is FQGNSA. The record originates from a study of cytomegalovirus exposure and HLA in healthy donors. Study-level findings and limits: Three CMV-associated chains proved CMV antigen-specific in vitro. Most observed TCR sequences were rare, whereas some public TCRs were detected in many donors.

TCRdb's copy holds only in-frame clones and misses some; the assay was immunoSEQ multiplex PCR. The data show 110,000 or so clones, roughly 88% seen once. This chain joins TRBV7-2 and TRBJ2-7, with 9 bases fitting TRBD2. This clonotype was obtained from a man aged 18 to 29 in good health and CMV-seronegative. Sequenced material: PBMCs. The CDR3 protein is CASSPSGIYEQYF. The CDR3 nucleotides are TGTGCCAGCAGCCCTAGCGGGATCTACGAGCAGTACTTC.